This T cell receptor beta chain was recorded in a study of cytomegalovirus exposure and HLA in healthy donors. About this clone itself: The antigen is undetermined.

Whole-study results and caveats: First-cohort TCR clusters tended to co-occur in the approximately 110 validation repertoires, a later analysis found. The study designated around 150 TCR beta chains cytomegalovirus-associated.

Assay used: immunoSEQ multiplex PCR; TCRdb lists only in-frame clones, some missing. The data show under 200,000 clones, about 86% seen once. Germline V gene lookup returns CDR1 LGHNA and CDR2 YNFKEQ. Trimming stripped 0 bases from V and 2 bases from J, with 15 bases between. CDR3 length equals 17 residues. The clonotype was recovered from a woman in her twenties or thirties in good health and CMV-seronegative. The chain links TRBV4-2 to TRBJ2-3; D unresolved. The sample comprised PBMCs. CDR3 sequence reads: CASSQDLGDLATDTQYF. The DNA for the CDR3 is TGTGCCAGCAGCCAAGACCTTGGAGACCTGGCCACAGATACGCAGTATTTT.